The 18 T cell receptor beta chains given below trace back to one sample, sequenced in a study of blood T cell repertoires in COVID-19. Sequencing used immunoSEQ multiplex PCR; TCRdb keeps in-frame clones, though not all of them. The sample records under 250,000 clones, 70% to 90% being singletons. Sequencing was carried out using peripheral blood. The source is a human donor in a cohort sampled during active COVID-19.

This clone is a singleton in its sample. J is TRBJ2-5 and V is TRBV3-1 (or the pseudogene TRBV3-2); 10 bases line up with TRBD1. Germline V CDR1 and CDR2: LGHDT, YNNKEL (reference sequence). This CDR3 has 15 residues. V was clipped by 1 base and J by 5 bases; unmatched bases: 4. This chain's CDR3 is CASSQGDRGRETQYF. The CDR3 region has the DNA TGTGCCAGCAGCCAAGGGGACAGGGGTCGGGAGACCCAGTACTTC.

For the CDR3, the DNA is TGTGCCAGCACGCCTTCATACGGGGACACTGAAGCTTTCTTT. It encodes CASTPSYGDTEAFF. The V gene is TRBV4-2, the J gene TRBJ1-1; D gene unclear. The V gene lost 7 bases and the J gene lost 3 bases, with 15 bases spanning the gap. The CDR3 consists of 14 residues. Germline V lookup: CDR1 LGHNA, CDR2 YNFKEQ.

This clone was picked up a small number of times. The chain has TRBV19 and TRBJ2-7; D is possibly TRBD1 (5 bases). V gave up 4 bases and J gave up 4 bases, with 20 bases separating them. Germline CDR1 reads LNHDA; CDR2 reads SQIVND (reference sequence). The CDR3 totals 16 residues. Here the CDR3 reads CASSTLEAGFGYEQYF. The CDR3 DNA is TGTGCCAGTAGTACCCTCGAGGCAGGGTTCGGGTACGAGCAGTACTTC.

This clone was observed once. The chain combines TRBV7-8 with TRBJ2-2; no definite D call. Deletions cut 5 bases from V and 3 bases from J, with 7 bases between. Germline values: CDR1 SGHVS, CDR2 FQNEAQ. The CDR3 runs to 13 residues. The CDR3 region has the DNA TGTGCCAGCAGCCACCGGGACACCGGGGAGCTGTTTTTT. Protein sequence: CASSHRDTGELFF.

This chain connects TRBV29-1 to TRBJ2-2; D is undetermined. The CDR3 covers 16 residues. V lost 4 bases to trimming and J lost 0 bases, with 15 bases between them. CDR1 and CDR2 from the germline V gene are SQVTM and ANQGSEA. The CDR3, as DNA: TGCAGCGTTGTGGTGGTATTAAGAGCGAACACCGGGGAGCTGTTTTTT. Amino acids: CSVVVVLRANTGELFF.

The V call is TRBV7-9, the J call TRBJ2-1; 9 bases align to TRBD1. There are 16 residues in the CDR3. The V segment lost 5 bases and the J segment 6 bases; nucleotides outside the gene matches: 11. Germline V gene lookup returns CDR1 SEHNR and CDR2 FQNEAQ (reference sequence). CDR3 coding DNA: TGTGCCAGCAGCCACGCCACCGGGACAGGGTTCAATGAGCAGTTCTTC. Translated, it gives CASSHATGTGFNEQFF.

The gene calls are TRBV5-1 and TRBJ1-2; a possible D gene is TRBD1 (6 bases). The CDR3 has 13 amino acids. V lost 0 bases and J 4 bases, leaving 7 bases between the germline ends. Germline assignment: CDR1 SGHRS and CDR2 YFSETQ. The CDR3: CASSLGTAYGYTF. The CDR3 bases are TGCGCCAGCAGCTTGGGGACAGCCTATGGCTACACCTTC.

The table lists this clone with a count of one. The V call is TRBV9, the J call TRBJ1-4; a possible D gene is TRBD1 (5 bases). This CDR3 comprises 14 residues. Germline V CDR1 and CDR2: SGDLS, YYNGEE. The ends were cut back, 7 bases at V and 4 bases at J, with 14 bases in the middle. The CDR3 reads CASGARDFNEKLFF. The DNA for the CDR3 is TGTGCCAGCGGGGCTAGGGATTTTAATGAAAAACTGTTTTTT.

This rearrangement joins TRBV20-1 to TRBJ1-3; D ambiguous. The germline CDR1 and CDR2 sequences are DFQATT and SNEGSKA (reference sequence). The CDR3 runs to 11 residues. Trimming stripped 0 bases from V and 7 bases from J, with 4 bases between. The CDR3 DNA is TGCAGTGCTAGAGATCGTAACACCATATATTTT. Its protein product is CSARDRNTIYF.

The CDR3 is CASTPGVVETQYF. The CDR3 DNA follows: TGTGCCAGCACCCCGGGGGTAGTTGAGACCCAGTACTTC. This chain connects TRBV11-2 to TRBJ2-5; the D gene is possibly TRBD2 (6 bases). V shed 7 bases and J shed 5 bases, with 14 bases lying between them. The CDR3 spans 13 residues. In germline, CDR1 is SGHAT, CDR2 FQNNGV.

The CDR3 loop reads CASSFSTSPTDTQYF. CDR3 in DNA: TGTGCCAGCAGCTTTTCGACTAGCCCCACAGATACGCAGTATTTT. The rearrangement joins TRBV7-6 to TRBJ2-3, with 7 bases matching TRBD2. CDR3 length: 15 residues. The trim removed 3 bases at V and 2 bases at J, leaving 5 bases unmatched. Germline V gene data show CDR1 as SGHVS and CDR2 as FNYEAQ.

This clone was seen only a few times. This chain joins TRBV7-8 and TRBJ1-2; TRBD1 matches at 8 bases. The length of the CDR3 is 14 residues. Losses at the gene ends were 5 bases for V and 4 bases for J; bases not matched to a gene: 6. Per germline, CDR1 SGHVS and CDR2 FQNEAQ. The CDR3 sequence is CASSGRTGPYGYTF. In DNA, the CDR3 is TGTGCCAGCAGCGGACGGACAGGGCCCTATGGCTACACCTTC.

The J gene is TRBJ1-1, the V gene TRBV28; tentative D call: TRBD1 (6 bases). This CDR3 is built from 14 residues. The germline V gene encodes CDR1 MDHEN and CDR2 SYDVKM. V dropped 11 bases and J dropped 1 base, with 17 bases sitting between them. The CDR3 region has the DNA TGTGCCGCCTTACCGGGACAACCGAACACTGAAGCTTTCTTT. It yields the protein CAALPGQPNTEAFF.

The V call is TRBV3-1 (or the pseudogene TRBV3-2), the J call TRBJ1-1, with 9 bases matching TRBD1. Germline values: CDR1 LGHDT, CDR2 YNNKEL (reference sequence). Unmatched junction bases numbered 7, after V lost 4 bases and J lost 4 bases. The CDR3 is made up of 15 amino acids. CDR3 sequence: CASSRRTGGGTEAFF. CDR3 nucleotides: TGTGCCAGCAGCCGAAGAACAGGGGGCGGCACTGAAGCTTTCTTT.

V is TRBV7-2 and J is TRBJ2-1; 10 bases fit TRBD1. Germline V gives CDR1 SGHTA, CDR2 FQGNSA. The CDR3 is 16 amino acids. Germline trimming cut 1 base from V and 10 bases from J; bases unmatched to any gene: 10. CDR3 sequence: CASSLEARDRGREQFF. CDR3 nucleotides: TGTGCCAGCAGCTTAGAGGCGCGGGACAGGGGACGCGAGCAGTTCTTC.

The chain employs TRBV19 and TRBJ1-4; 12 nucleotides agree with TRBD1. From germline, CDR1 is LNHDA and CDR2 SQIVND (reference sequence). The CDR3 totals 16 residues. The J segment lost 8 bases and the V segment lost 10 bases, leaving 14 bases of the junction unmatched. The CDR3 sequence is CANSGTGGDYLEKLFF. CDR3 DNA: TGTGCCAACTCCGGGACAGGGGGCGATTACTTGGAAAAACTGTTTTTT.

J is TRBJ2-7 and V is TRBV7-2, with TRBD2 matching 7 bases. V was pared by 0 bases and J by 0 bases, with 8 bases of the junction left unmatched. The CDR3 is 17 amino acids. CDR1 is SGHTA and CDR2 is FQGNSA in the germline V gene. The CDR3 DNA sequence: TGTGCCAGCAGCTTAGCGCGGGCGGGGGTCGCCTCCTACGAGCAGTACTTC. This gives the protein CASSLARAGVASYEQYF.

This clone has only a few counts. V usage is TRBV5-1 and J usage is TRBJ2-3; 8 bases align to TRBD1. Germline lookup yields CDR1 SGHRS and CDR2 YFSETQ. Trimming removed 1 base from V and 1 base from J; junction bases left unmatched: 2. The CDR3 runs to 15 residues. CDR3 protein: CASSLLGQGTDTQYF. The CDR3 DNA follows: TGCGCCAGCAGCTTGTTGGGACAGGGCACAGATACGCAGTATTTT.